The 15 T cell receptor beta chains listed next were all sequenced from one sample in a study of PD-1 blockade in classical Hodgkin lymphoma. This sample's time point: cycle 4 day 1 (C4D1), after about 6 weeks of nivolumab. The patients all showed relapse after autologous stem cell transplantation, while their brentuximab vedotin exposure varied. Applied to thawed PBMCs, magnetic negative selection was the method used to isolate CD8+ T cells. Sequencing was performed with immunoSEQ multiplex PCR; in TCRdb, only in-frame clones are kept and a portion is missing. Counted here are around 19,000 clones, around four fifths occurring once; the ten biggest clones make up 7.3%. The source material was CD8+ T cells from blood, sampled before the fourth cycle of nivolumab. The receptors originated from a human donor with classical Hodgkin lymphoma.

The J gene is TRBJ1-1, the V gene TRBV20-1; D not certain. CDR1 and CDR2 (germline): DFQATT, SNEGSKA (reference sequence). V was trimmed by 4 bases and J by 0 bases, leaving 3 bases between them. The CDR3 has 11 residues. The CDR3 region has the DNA TGCAGTGCTATTGTGAACACTGAAGCTTTCTTT. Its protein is CSAIVNTEAFF.

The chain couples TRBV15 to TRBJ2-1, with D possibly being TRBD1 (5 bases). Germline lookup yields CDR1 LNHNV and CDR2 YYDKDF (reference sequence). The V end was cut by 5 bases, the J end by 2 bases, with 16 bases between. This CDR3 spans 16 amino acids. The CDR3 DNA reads TGTGCCACCAGCCGACCCCAGGGCGGACCCTACAATGAGCAGTTCTTC. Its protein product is CATSRPQGGPYNEQFF.

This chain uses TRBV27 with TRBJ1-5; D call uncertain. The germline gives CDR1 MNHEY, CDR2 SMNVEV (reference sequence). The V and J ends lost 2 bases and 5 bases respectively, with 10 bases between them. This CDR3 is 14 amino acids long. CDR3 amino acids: CASSLDGKYQPQHF. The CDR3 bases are TGTGCCAGCAGTTTAGACGGCAAGTATCAGCCCCAGCATTTT.

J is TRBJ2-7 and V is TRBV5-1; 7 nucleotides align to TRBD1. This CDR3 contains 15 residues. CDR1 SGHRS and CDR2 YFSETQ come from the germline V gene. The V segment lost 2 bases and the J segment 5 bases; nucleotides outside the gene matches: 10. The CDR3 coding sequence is TGCGCCAGCAGCTTAACAAGGGGGCTGACGCACGAGCAGTACTTC. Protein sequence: CASSLTRGLTHEQYF.

DNA of the CDR3: TGTGCCAGCAGTGAAGGGGTTTGGGCTAACTATGGCTACACCTTC. It translates to CASSEGVWANYGYTF. The rearrangement links TRBV6-1 to TRBJ1-2; D gene unclear. The CDR3 contains 15 residues. Deletions cut 1 base from V and 0 bases from J, with 9 bases between. Germline values: CDR1 MNHNS, CDR2 SASEGT.

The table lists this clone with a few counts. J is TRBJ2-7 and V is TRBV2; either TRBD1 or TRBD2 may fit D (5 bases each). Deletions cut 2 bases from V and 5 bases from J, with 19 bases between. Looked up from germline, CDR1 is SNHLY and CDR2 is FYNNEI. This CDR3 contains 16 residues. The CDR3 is CASSERRGREYHEQYF. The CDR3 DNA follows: TGTGCCAGCAGTGAACGTCGCGGCAGGGAGTACCACGAGCAGTACTTC.

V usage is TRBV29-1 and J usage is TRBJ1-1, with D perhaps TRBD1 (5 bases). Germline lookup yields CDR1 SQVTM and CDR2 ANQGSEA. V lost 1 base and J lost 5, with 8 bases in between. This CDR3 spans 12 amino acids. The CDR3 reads CSVEAGRTEAFF. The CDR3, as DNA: TGCAGCGTTGAAGCAGGGCGGACTGAAGCTTTCTTT.

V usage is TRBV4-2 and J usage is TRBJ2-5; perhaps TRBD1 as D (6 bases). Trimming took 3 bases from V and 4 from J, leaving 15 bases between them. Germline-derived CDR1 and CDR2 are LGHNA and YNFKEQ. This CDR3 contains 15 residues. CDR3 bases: TGTGCCAGCAGCCAGGAAGGGACATCTGGAGAGACCCAGTACTTC. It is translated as CASSQEGTSGETQYF.

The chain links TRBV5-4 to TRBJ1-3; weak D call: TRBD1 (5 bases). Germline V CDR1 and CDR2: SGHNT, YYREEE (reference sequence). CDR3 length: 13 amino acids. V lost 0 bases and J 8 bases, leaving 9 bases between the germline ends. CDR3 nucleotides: TGTGCCAGCAGCTTGGGCAGGGAGGACACCATATATTTT. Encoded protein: CASSLGREDTIYF.

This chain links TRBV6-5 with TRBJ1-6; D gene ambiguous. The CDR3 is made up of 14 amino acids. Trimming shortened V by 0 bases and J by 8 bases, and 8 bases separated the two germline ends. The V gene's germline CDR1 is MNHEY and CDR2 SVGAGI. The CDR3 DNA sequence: TGTGCCAGCAGTTACTCTCAGGAGGATTCACCCCTCCACTTT. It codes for CASSYSQEDSPLHF.

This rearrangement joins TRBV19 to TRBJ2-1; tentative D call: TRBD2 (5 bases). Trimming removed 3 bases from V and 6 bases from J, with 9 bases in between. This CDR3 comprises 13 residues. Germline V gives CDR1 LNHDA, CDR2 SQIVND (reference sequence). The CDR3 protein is CASSIGVLNEQFF. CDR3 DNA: TGTGCCAGTAGTATCGGGGTACTCAATGAGCAGTTCTTC.

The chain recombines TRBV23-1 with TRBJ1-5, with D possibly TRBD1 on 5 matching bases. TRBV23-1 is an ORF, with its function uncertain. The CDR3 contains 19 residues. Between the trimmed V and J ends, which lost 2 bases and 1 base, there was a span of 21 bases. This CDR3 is CASSQLKGAKVKSNQPQHF. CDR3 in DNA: TGCGCCAGCAGTCAACTGAAAGGGGCCAAAGTAAAAAGCAATCAGCCCCAGCATTTT.

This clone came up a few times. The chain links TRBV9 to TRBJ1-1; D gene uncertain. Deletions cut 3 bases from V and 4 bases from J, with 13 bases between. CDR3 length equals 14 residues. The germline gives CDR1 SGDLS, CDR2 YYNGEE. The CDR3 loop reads CASSAPIGPTEAFF. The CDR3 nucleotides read TGTGCCAGCAGCGCCCCGATTGGGCCCACTGAAGCTTTCTTT.

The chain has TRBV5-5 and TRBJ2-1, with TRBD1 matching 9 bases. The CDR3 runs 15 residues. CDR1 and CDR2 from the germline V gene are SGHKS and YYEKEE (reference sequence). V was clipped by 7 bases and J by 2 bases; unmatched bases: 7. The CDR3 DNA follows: TGTGCCAGCGAATCCCGACAGGGGGCCTACAATGAGCAGTTCTTC. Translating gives CASESRQGAYNEQFF.

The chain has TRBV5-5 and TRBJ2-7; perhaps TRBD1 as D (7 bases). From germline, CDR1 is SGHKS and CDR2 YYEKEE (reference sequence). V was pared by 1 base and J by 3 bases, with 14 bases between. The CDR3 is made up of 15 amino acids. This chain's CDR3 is CASSLFRGALYEQYF. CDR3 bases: TGTGCCAGCAGCTTGTTCAGGGGGGCCCTCTACGAGCAGTACTTC.